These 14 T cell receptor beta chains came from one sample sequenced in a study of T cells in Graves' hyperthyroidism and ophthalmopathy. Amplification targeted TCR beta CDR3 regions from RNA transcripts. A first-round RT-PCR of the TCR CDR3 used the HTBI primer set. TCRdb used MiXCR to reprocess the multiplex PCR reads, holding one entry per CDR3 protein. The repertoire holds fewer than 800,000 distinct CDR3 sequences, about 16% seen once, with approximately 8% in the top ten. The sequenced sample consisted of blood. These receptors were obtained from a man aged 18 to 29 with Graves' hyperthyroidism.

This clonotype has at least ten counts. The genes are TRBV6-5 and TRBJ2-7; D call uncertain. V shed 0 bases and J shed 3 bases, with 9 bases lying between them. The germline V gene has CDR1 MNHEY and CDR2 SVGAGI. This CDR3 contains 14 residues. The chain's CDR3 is CASSYSLGGYEQYF. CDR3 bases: TGTGCCAGCAGTTACTCCCTAGGTGGCTACGAGCAGTACTTC.

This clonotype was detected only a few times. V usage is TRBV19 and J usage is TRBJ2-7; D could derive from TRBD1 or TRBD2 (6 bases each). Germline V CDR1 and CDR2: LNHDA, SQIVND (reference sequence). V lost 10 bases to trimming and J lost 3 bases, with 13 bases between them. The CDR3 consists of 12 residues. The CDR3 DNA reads TGTGCCACGGCCGAGGGGGGCTACGAGCAGTACTTC. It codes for CATAEGGYEQYF.

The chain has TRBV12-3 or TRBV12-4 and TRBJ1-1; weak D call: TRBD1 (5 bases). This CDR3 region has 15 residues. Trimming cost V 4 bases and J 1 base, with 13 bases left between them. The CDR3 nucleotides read TGTGCCAGCAGTTGGGCCCAGGGTCGGAACACTGAAGCTTTCTTT. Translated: CASSWAQGRNTEAFF.

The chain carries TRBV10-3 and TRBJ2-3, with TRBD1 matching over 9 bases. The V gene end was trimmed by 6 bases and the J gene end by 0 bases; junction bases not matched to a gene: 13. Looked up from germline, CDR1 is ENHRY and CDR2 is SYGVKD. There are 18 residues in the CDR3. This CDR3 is CAIRRGTGSLSSTDTQYF. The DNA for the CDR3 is TGTGCCATCAGGAGGGGGACAGGGTCCCTTTCTAGCACAGATACGCAGTATTTT.

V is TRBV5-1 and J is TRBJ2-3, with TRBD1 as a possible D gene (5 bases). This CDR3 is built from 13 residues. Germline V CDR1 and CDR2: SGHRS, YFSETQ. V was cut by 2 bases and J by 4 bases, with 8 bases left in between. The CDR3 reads CASSFRVADTQYF. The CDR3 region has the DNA TGCGCCAGCAGCTTCAGGGTGGCAGATACGCAGTATTTT.

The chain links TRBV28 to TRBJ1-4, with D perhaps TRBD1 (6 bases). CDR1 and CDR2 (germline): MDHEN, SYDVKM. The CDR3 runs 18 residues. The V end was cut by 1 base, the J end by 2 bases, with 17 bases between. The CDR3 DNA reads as TGTGCCAGCAGTTTATTGGGTGGGACAATCCTGACTAATGAAAAACTGTTTTTT. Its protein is CASSLLGGTILTNEKLFF.

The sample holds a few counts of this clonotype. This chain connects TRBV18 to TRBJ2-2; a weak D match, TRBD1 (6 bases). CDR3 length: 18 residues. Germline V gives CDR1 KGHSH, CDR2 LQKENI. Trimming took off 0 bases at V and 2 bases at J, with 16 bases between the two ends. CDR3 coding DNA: TGTGCCAGCTCACCACCGGGGCGAAGGGGGAGAAACACCGGGGAGCTGTTTTTT. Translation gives CASSPPGRRGRNTGELFF.

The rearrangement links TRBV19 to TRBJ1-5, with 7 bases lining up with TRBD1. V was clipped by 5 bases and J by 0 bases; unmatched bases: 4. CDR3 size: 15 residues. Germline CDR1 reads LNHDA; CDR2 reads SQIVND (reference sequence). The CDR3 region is CASSATGNSNQPQHF. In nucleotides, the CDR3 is TGTGCCAGTAGTGCGACAGGGAATAGCAATCAGCCCCAGCATTTT.

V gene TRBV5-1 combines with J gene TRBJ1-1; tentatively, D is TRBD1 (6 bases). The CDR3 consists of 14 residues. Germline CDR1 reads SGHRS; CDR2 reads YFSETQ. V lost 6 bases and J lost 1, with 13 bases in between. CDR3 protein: CASKGGGENTEAFF. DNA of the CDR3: TGCGCCAGCAAGGGGGGGGGTGAGAACACTGAAGCTTTCTTT.

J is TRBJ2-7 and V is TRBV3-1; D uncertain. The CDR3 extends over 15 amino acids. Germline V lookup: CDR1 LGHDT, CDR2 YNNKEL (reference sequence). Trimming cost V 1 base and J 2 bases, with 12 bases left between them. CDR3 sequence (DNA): TGTGCCAGCAGCCAAGGTAACCATCTTGCCTACGAGCAGTACTTC. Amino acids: CASSQGNHLAYEQYF.

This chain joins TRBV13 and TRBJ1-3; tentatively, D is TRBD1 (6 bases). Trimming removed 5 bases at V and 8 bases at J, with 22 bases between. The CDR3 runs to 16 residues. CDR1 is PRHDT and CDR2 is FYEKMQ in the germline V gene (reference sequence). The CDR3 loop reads CASSLFGGLQKDTIYF. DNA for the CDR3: TGTGCCAGCAGCCTCTTTGGGGGCCTCCAAAAGGACACCATATATTTT. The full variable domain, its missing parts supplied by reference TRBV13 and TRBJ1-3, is AAGVIQSPRHLIKEKRETATLKCYPIPRHDTVYWYQQGPGQDPQFLISFYEKMQSDKGSIPDRFSAQQFSDYHSELNMSSLELGDSALYFCASSLFGGLQKDTIYFGEGSWLTVV.

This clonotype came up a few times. CDR3 region: CASRGDSFSYEQYF. CDR3 nucleotide sequence: TGTGCCAGCAGGGGAGACAGTTTTTCCTACGAGCAGTACTTC. This sequence joins TRBV27 and TRBJ2-7, with D perhaps matching TRBD1 or TRBD2 (5 bases each). The CDR3 sequence is 14 residues long. Germline-derived CDR1 and CDR2 are MNHEY and SMNVEV (reference sequence). The V end was cut by 6 bases, the J end by 1 base, with 13 bases between.

CDR3 region: CASLDRTRNQPQHF. The CDR3, as DNA: TGTGCCAGTTTGGACAGAACCCGCAATCAGCCCCAGCATTTT. V and J are TRBV28 and TRBJ1-5, with D perhaps matching TRBD1 (6 bases). The CDR3 runs to 14 residues. V lost 9 bases and J lost 2, with 14 bases in between. Germline loops: CDR1 MDHEN, CDR2 SYDVKM. Using reference TRBV28 and TRBJ1-5 for the parts outside the CDR3, the full variable domain is DVKVTQSSRYLVKRTGEKVFLECVQDMDHENMFWYRQDPGLGLRLIYFSYDVKMKEKGDIPEGYSVSREKKERFSLILESASTNQTSMYLCASLDRTRNQPQHFGDGTRLSIL.

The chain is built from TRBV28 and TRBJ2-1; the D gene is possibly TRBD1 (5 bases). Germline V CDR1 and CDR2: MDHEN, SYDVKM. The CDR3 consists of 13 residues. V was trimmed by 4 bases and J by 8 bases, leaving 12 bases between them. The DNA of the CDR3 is TGTGCCAGCAGTTCAGGGAATTACGATGAGCAGTTCTTC. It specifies CASSSGNYDEQFF.